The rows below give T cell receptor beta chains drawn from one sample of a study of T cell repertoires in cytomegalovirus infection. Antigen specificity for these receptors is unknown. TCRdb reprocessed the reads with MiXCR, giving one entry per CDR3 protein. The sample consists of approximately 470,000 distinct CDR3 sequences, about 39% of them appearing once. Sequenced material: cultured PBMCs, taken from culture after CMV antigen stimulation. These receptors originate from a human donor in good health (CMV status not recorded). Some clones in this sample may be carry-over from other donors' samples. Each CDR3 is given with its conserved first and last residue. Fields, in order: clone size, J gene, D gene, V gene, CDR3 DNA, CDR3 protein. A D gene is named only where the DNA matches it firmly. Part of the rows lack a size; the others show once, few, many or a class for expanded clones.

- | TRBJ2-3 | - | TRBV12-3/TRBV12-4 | TGTGCCAGCAGTCCACGACGAGAGGTCGATACGCAGTATTTT | CASSPRREVDTQYF
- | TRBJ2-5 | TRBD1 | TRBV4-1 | TGTGCCAGCAGCCAAGATCCCACTGGACAGGCTAAAGGGGAGACCCAGTACTTC | CASSQDPTGQAKGETQYF
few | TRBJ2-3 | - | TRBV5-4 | TGTGCCAGCAGCTTGGCCAAGACCACAGATACGCAGTATTTT | CASSLAKTTDTQYF
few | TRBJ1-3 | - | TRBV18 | TGTGCCAGCTCACCTTCGGGGGACTCTGGAAACACCATATATTTT | CASSPSGDSGNTIYF
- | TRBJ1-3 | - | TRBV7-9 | TGTGCCACCCCATACGGACTTGGAGGAAACACCATATATTTT | CATPYGLGGNTIYF
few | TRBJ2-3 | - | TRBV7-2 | TGTGCCAGCAGCTTAATGGGGAGCGGAACTAGCACAGATACGCAGTATTTT | CASSLMGSGTSTDTQYF
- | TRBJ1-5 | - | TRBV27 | TGTGCCAGCAGTCCCCTCCCGGGGCACGGGGTCTATAGCAATCAGCCCCAGCATTTT | CASSPLPGHGVYSNQPQHF
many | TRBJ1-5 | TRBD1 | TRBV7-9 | TGTGCCAGCAGCTCACCTTCGGGACAGGGTGGTAACAGCAATCAGCCCCAGCATTTT | CASSSPSGQGGNSNQPQHF
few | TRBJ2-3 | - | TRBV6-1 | TGTGCCAGCAGGGATACCGAGAGTACGCAGTATTTT | CASRDTESTQYF
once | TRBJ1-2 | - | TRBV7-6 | TGTGCCAGCAGCTTAGCGGAGGGGTATGGCTACACCTTC | CASSLAEGYGYTF
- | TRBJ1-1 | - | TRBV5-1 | TGCGCCAGCAGCGTAGACAGGACCAGTGAAGCTTTCTTT | CASSVDRTSEAFF
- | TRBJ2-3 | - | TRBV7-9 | TGTGCCACCCCCCCCGAGGAGGAGGACGCAGATACGCAGTATTTT | CATPPEEEDADTQYF
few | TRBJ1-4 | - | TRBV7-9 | TGTGCCAGCAGCTTCCATGAAAAACTGTTTTTT | CASSFHEKLFF
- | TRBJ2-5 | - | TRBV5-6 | TGTGCCAGCAGCTTGGTAGGTTTAGGGACATCAGAGACCCAGTACTTC | CASSLVGLGTSETQYF
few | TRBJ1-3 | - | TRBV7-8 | TGTGCCAGCAGCGGGGGACTCTTCTCTGGAAACACCATATATTTT | CASSGGLFSGNTIYF
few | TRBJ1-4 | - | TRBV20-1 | TGCAGTGCCCACAGGAGCACTAATGAAAAACTGTTTTTT | CSAHRSTNEKLFF
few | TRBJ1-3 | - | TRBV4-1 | TGCGCCAGCAGCCAAGAGGGCCTATCTGGAAACACCATATATTTT | CASSQEGLSGNTIYF
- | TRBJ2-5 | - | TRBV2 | TGTGCCAGCAGTGAATCGGCTAGCGCAGAGACCCAGTACTTC | CASSESASAETQYF
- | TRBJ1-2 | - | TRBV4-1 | TGCGCCAGCAGCCAGCAGGGCCACTATGGCTACACCTTC | CASSQQGHYGYTF
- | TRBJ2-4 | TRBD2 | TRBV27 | TGTGCCAGCAGGGGACTAGCGGGAGGGCCGGAAAACATTCAGTACTTC | CASRGLAGGPENIQYF
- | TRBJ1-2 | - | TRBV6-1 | TGTGCCAGCAGTGAACTTATTGGCTACACCTTC | CASSELIGYTF
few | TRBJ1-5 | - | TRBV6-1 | TGTGCCAGCAGTGAATTGCAGGGGACAAGCAATCAGCCCCAGCATTTT | CASSELQGTSNQPQHF
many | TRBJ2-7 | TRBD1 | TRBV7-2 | TGTGCCAGCAGCGTCCGGGACAGGGGTCCCTACGAGCAGTACTTC | CASSVRDRGPYEQYF
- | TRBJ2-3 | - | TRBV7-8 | TGTGCCAGCAGACCCCGCCTAGCAGATACGCAGTATTTT | CASRPRLADTQYF
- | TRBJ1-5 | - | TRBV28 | TGTGCCAGCAGCATCGGGGGGGCCTTCAATCAGCCCCAGCATTTT | CASSIGGAFNQPQHF